A single sample is the source of the 24 T cell receptor beta chains below, sequenced in a study of response to subunit inactivated influenza vaccine. Via MiXCR, TCRdb re-called the RT-PCR reads, giving one row per CDR3 protein. The sample has a few hundred thousand distinct CDR3 sequences; 9.5% to 12% are singletons. Here the sequenced sample was PBMCs from blood, taken 45 days after vaccination. The receptors shown here come from a middle-aged man who received an inactivated influenza vaccine.

This clonotype was detected only a few times. The gene calls are TRBV6-6 and TRBJ2-5; D remains ambiguous. This CDR3 has 13 residues. V was cut by 6 bases and J by 2 bases, with 10 bases left in between. CDR1 and CDR2 from the germline V gene are MNHNY and SVGAGI (reference sequence). The CDR3 here is CASRRLVQETQYF. CDR3 DNA: TGTGCCAGCAGACGACTTGTTCAAGAGACCCAGTACTTC.

This chain uses TRBV12-3 or TRBV12-4 with TRBJ2-5, with 13 bases identical to TRBD2. CDR3 size: 15 residues. Trimming removed 6 bases from V and 4 bases from J; junction bases left unmatched: 5. The CDR3 sequence is CASRGTSGTGETQYF. In nucleotides, the CDR3 is TGTGCCAGCAGGGGGACTAGCGGGACAGGAGAGACCCAGTACTTC.

CDR3: CASSPLPGQGLPTEAFF. The CDR3 bases are TGCGCCAGCAGCCCACTCCCGGGACAGGGATTGCCCACTGAAGCTTTCTTT. The chain recombines TRBV4-3 with TRBJ1-1, with TRBD1 matching over 9 bases. The CDR3 runs to 17 residues. Trimming cost V 4 bases and J 4 bases; bases outside gene matches: 13. Germline values: CDR1 LGHNA, CDR2 YSLEER.

The chain couples TRBV29-1 to TRBJ2-1, with TRBD2 matching over 8 bases. This CDR3 contains 14 residues. Germline-derived CDR1 and CDR2 are SQVTM and ANQGSEA. Trimming cost V 3 bases and J 3 bases; bases outside gene matches: 4. This chain's CDR3 is CSVDSGLVYNEQFF. The CDR3 coding sequence is TGCAGCGTTGACTCGGGACTAGTCTACAATGAGCAGTTCTTC.

The chain carries TRBV4-3 and TRBJ2-7; D is unresolved. Germline-derived CDR1 and CDR2 are LGHNA and YSLEER. The CDR3 length is 14 residues. Trimming stripped 0 bases from V and 2 bases from J, with 8 bases between. The CDR3 protein is CASSQEDRAYEQYF. DNA of the CDR3: TGCGCCAGCAGCCAAGAGGACCGAGCCTACGAGCAGTACTTC.

CDR3 amino acids: CASSLTRVDEQYF. The CDR3 nucleotides are TGTGCCAGCAGCTTAACCAGGGTGGACGAGCAGTACTTC. This chain connects TRBV7-9 to TRBJ2-7; D possibly corresponds to TRBD1 (5 bases). CDR1 and CDR2 (germline): SEHNR, FQNEAQ (reference sequence). This CDR3 is 13 amino acids long. With 2 bases removed from V and 5 bases from J, the gap between germline ends came to 10 bases.

This clonotype was seen only a few times. This chain joins TRBV29-1 and TRBJ2-7; 14 bases align to TRBD2. Looked up from germline, CDR1 is SQVTM and CDR2 is ANQGSEA. This CDR3 has 14 amino acids. V shed 6 bases, J shed 2 bases, and the junction held 3 bases outside the gene matches. This CDR3 is CSVSGLAGAYEQYF. In nucleotides, the CDR3 is TGCAGCGTATCGGGACTAGCGGGGGCCTACGAGCAGTACTTC.

This chain links TRBV4-2 with TRBJ2-1, with 9 bases matching TRBD2. V shed 0 bases, J shed 6 bases, and the junction held 6 bases outside the gene matches. The germline CDR1 and CDR2 sequences are LGHNA and YNFKEQ. The CDR3 is 16 amino acids. The CDR3 spells CASSQDGLAGTNEQFF. DNA of the CDR3: TGTGCCAGCAGCCAAGATGGGCTAGCGGGAACCAATGAGCAGTTCTTC.

This chain joins TRBV20-1 and TRBJ1-6; D not resolved. This CDR3 contains 13 residues. V lost 3 bases to trimming and J lost 5 bases, with 8 bases between them. Germline CDR1 and CDR2: DFQATT and SNEGSKA (reference sequence). CDR3 in amino acids: CSASSGNNSPLHF. DNA for the CDR3: TGCAGTGCTAGCTCGGGAAATAATTCACCCCTCCACTTT.

This clonotype has a handful of counts. The V and J genes are TRBV6-5 and TRBJ2-5; D might be TRBD1 (6 bases). The germline V and J ends were trimmed by 6 bases and 3 bases, with 14 bases remaining between them. Germline-derived CDR1 and CDR2 are MNHEY and SVGAGI. This CDR3 has 14 amino acids. CDR3 loop: CASSYGAGEETQYF. The DNA for the CDR3 is TGTGCCAGCAGCTACGGTGCAGGGGAAGAGACCCAGTACTTC.

With respect to this clonotype: A read error may explain this, as a much larger clone is one base away. The V gene is TRBV20-1, the J gene TRBJ2-1, with D perhaps TRBD1 (5 bases). V gave up 3 bases and J gave up 10 bases, with 19 bases separating them. Germline V gene lookup returns CDR1 DFQATT and CDR2 SNEGSKA (reference sequence). The CDR3 is made up of 14 amino acids. CDR3 DNA: TGCAGTGCTAGTCCCGCGACAGTTACATCAGAGCAGTTCTTC. It encodes CSASPATVTSEQFF.

The chain combines TRBV29-1 with TRBJ2-7; D is possibly TRBD1 (5 bases). The V end was cut by 1 base, the J end by 6 bases, with 10 bases between. This CDR3 is built from 12 residues. Germline lookup yields CDR1 SQVTM and CDR2 ANQGSEA. The CDR3 nucleotides are TGCAGCGTTGAAGCCAAAAGGGGCGAGCAGTACTTC. It specifies CSVEAKRGEQYF.

This chain links TRBV4-1 with TRBJ1-5; D not resolved. This CDR3 spans 14 amino acids. CDR1 is MGHRA, CDR2 YSYEKL, per germline. Trimming removed 1 base from V and 9 bases from J, with 13 bases in between. The DNA for the CDR3 is TGCGCCAGCAGCCAAGGAGGGCCTAGGTGGCCCCAGCATTTT. It is translated as CASSQGGPRWPQHF.

This chain joins TRBV4-3 and TRBJ2-2, with TRBD1 matching over 9 bases. V trimming: 2 bases; J trimming: 2 bases; junction bases outside the gene matches: 9. The CDR3 runs 18 residues. CDR1 is LGHNA, CDR2 YSLEER, per germline. The CDR3 nucleotides read TGCGCCAGCAGCCAAATCGGTCGGGACAGGGTAAACACCGGGGAGCTGTTTTTT. This codes for CASSQIGRDRVNTGELFF.

There are a few counts of this clonotype. The V and J genes are TRBV7-2 and TRBJ2-6; D call uncertain. The CDR3 consists of 11 residues. Between the trimmed V and J ends, which lost 5 bases and 12 bases, there was a span of 8 bases. Germline CDR1 reads SGHTA; CDR2 reads FQGNSA. The CDR3: CASSRTGVLTF. The CDR3 nucleotides are TGTGCCAGCAGCCGGACCGGCGTCCTGACTTTC. Full variable domain (remainder filled in from reference TRBV7-2 and TRBJ2-6): GAGVSQSPSNKVTEKGKDVELRCDPISGHTALYWYRQSLGQGLEFLIYFQGNSAPDKSGLPSDRFSAERTGGSVSTLTIQRTQQEDSAVYLCASSRTGVLTFGAGSRLTVL.

This clonotype was detected a few times. The chain joins TRBV9 to TRBJ1-3; D remains unclear. Germline assignment: CDR1 SGDLS and CDR2 YYNGEE. The CDR3 consists of 13 residues. V gave up 2 bases and J gave up 7 bases, with 10 bases separating them. CDR3 nucleotides: TGTGCCAGCAGCGTGGATTTCGGTAACACCATATATTTT. Encoded protein: CASSVDFGNTIYF.

V gene TRBV20-1 combines with J gene TRBJ2-7; 13 bases map to TRBD2. Germline V CDR1 and CDR2: DFQATT, SNEGSKA (reference sequence). J was trimmed by 6 bases and V by 5 bases; bases with no gene match: 4. This CDR3 spans 13 amino acids. CDR3 sequence: CSAELAGGSEQYF. The DNA of the CDR3 is TGCAGTGCTGAACTAGCGGGGGGGAGCGAGCAGTACTTC.

This CDR3 is CASSRVGDTEAFF. DNA of the CDR3: TGTGCCAGCAGCAGGGTTGGGGACACTGAAGCTTTCTTT. V gene TRBV25-1 combines with J gene TRBJ1-1; D may be TRBD1 (5 bases). CDR1 and CDR2 (germline): MGHDK, SYGVNS. This CDR3 contains 13 residues. V lost 6 bases to trimming and J lost 3 bases, with 11 bases between them.

This chain joins TRBV4-1 and TRBJ2-5; D possibly corresponds to TRBD2 (6 bases). The germline V gene has CDR1 MGHRA and CDR2 YSYEKL. V was trimmed by 0 bases and J by 0 bases, leaving 8 bases between them. This CDR3 spans 15 amino acids. The CDR3 DNA sequence: TGCGCCAGCAGCCAAGATGGGGGGTACCAAGAGACCCAGTACTTC. Amino acid sequence: CASSQDGGYQETQYF.

This clonotype was seen many times. This rearrangement joins TRBV6-2 or TRBV6-3 to TRBJ1-5, with 8 positions matching TRBD1. Germline-derived CDR1 and CDR2 are MNHEY and SVGEGT. The CDR3 length is 16 residues. With V trimmed by 5 bases and J by 3 bases, 9 bases remained unmatched. DNA of the CDR3: TGTGCCAGCAGTCACGGGACAGGTGGTGCCAATCAGCCCCAGCATTTT. Amino acids: CASSHGTGGANQPQHF.

This clonotype was found a few times. The genes are TRBV7-2 and TRBJ2-3; 7 bases align to TRBD1. This CDR3 contains 14 residues. The V gene's germline CDR1 is SGHTA and CDR2 FQGNSA. Trimming took 7 bases from V and 4 from J; bases not matched to a gene: 8. CDR3 residues: CASTRRTGADTQYF. DNA for the CDR3: TGTGCCAGCACAAGGAGGACAGGAGCAGATACGCAGTATTTT.

This clonotype turned up a few times. The chain has TRBV5-1 and TRBJ2-7; D is perhaps TRBD2 (6 bases). The germline V and J ends were trimmed by 0 bases and 5 bases, with 15 bases remaining between them. The CDR3 is 15 amino acids. Germline assignment: CDR1 SGHRS and CDR2 YFSETQ. CDR3 in amino acids: CASSLAALARDEQYF. The CDR3, as DNA: TGCGCCAGCAGCTTGGCCGCGCTAGCGAGGGACGAGCAGTACTTC.

The rearrangement joins TRBV23-1 to TRBJ2-2; 8 bases align to TRBD2. TRBV23-1 falls under the ORF class, with uncertain function. Trimming removed 0 bases from V and 2 bases from J; junction bases left unmatched: 23. This CDR3 has 23 residues. The CDR3 DNA sequence: TGCGCCAGCAGTCAATCTATTCGGACGAACCCAAAGGAACTAGCGGATAACACCGGGGAGCTGTTTTTT. Amino acids: CASSQSIRTNPKELADNTGELFF.

The V gene is TRBV6-1, the J gene TRBJ2-7; the match to TRBD1 covers 11 bases. CDR1 and CDR2 from the germline V gene are MNHNS and SASEGT. Trimming at V came to 8 bases and at J to 1 base, leaving 13 bases not matched to a gene. The CDR3 totals 17 residues. CDR3 DNA: TGTGCCAGCTCGACTCCACGGACAGGGGGCATATCCTACGAGCAGTACTTC. Its protein product is CASSTPRTGGISYEQYF.